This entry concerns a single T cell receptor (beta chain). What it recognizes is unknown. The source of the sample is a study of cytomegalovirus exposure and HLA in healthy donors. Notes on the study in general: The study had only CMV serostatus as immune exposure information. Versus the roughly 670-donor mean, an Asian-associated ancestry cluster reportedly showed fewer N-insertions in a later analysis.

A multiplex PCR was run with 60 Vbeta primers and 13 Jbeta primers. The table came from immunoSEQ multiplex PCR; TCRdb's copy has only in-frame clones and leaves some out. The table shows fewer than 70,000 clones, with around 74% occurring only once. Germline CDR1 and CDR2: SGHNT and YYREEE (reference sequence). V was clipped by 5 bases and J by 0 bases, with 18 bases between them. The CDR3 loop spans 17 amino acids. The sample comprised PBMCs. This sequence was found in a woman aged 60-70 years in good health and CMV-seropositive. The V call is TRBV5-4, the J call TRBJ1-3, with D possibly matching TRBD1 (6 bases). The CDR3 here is CASSTYRATSSGNTIYF. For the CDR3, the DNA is TGTGCCAGCAGTACGTACAGGGCCACTAGCTCTGGAAACACCATATATTTT.